Below, 32 T cell receptor beta chains from the same sample are listed, as sequenced in a study of blood T cells in healthy people across ages. Together with a sample-barcoded 5' primer, a J-beta primer mix was included in a second PCR lasting roughly 6 to 12 cycles. TCRdb fed the 5' RACE reads into MiXCR, producing one record per CDR3 protein. Found here are around 900,000 distinct CDR3 sequences, less than 35% of them singletons; the top ten hold 17%. The sample was blood. All receptors derive from a woman aged 80 or older in good health.

This clonotype was recorded at least ten times. The gene calls are TRBV20-1 and TRBJ2-7, with 12 bases identical to TRBD2. The CDR3 is 14 amino acids. The germline V gene has CDR1 DFQATT and CDR2 SNEGSKA (reference sequence). Trimming removed 4 bases from V and 3 bases from J; junction bases left unmatched: 4. The CDR3 loop reads CSATGLAGIYEQYF. CDR3 DNA sequence: TGCAGTGCTACTGGACTAGCGGGGATCTACGAGCAGTACTTC.

This clonotype was seen a few times. The rearrangement joins TRBV20-1 to TRBJ2-7, with TRBD2 matching 8 bases. Germline trimming cut 0 bases from V and 7 bases from J; bases unmatched to any gene: 14. The germline V gene encodes CDR1 DFQATT and CDR2 SNEGSKA (reference sequence). The CDR3 runs 16 residues. CDR3 region: CSARDPAGAIENEQYF. The CDR3 DNA follows: TGCAGTGCTAGAGACCCAGCGGGAGCGATCGAGAATGAGCAGTACTTC.

A few counts support this clonotype. J is TRBJ2-5 and V is TRBV10-2; the match to TRBD1 covers 8 bases. Germline assignment: CDR1 WSHSY and CDR2 SAAADI. CDR3 length: 11 residues. The V segment lost 7 bases and the J segment 9 bases; nucleotides outside the gene matches: 4. The CDR3 spells CASTGGAAQYF. CDR3 DNA sequence: TGCGCCAGCACAGGGGGCGCGGCCCAGTACTTC.

Only a few counts were recorded for this clonotype. Mismatch with germline at one junction end may stem from a read error. This sequence joins TRBV3-1 and TRBJ1-2; D perhaps matches TRBD1 (6 bases). This CDR3 region has 15 residues. Germline V lookup: CDR1 LGHDT, CDR2 YNNKEL (reference sequence). The CDR3 is CASSPAGGGPYDYTF. Written as DNA, the CDR3 is TGTGCCAGCAGCCCCGCCGGGGGGGGCCCGTATGACTACACCTTC. The variable domain in full, completed from reference TRBV3-1 and TRBJ1-2, reads DTAVSQTPKYLVTQMGNDKSIKCEQNLGHDTMYWYKQDSKKFLKIMFSYNNKELIINETVPNRFSPKSPDKAHLNLHINSLELGDSAVYFCASSPAGGGPYDYTFGSGTRLTVV.

This clonotype was detected only a few times. The chain employs TRBV7-2 and TRBJ2-2; perhaps TRBD1 as D (6 bases). V was trimmed by 2 bases and J by 1 base, leaving 8 bases between them. The CDR3 is 15 residues long. Germline V lookup: CDR1 SGHTA, CDR2 FQGNSA. This CDR3 is CASSLWGRNTGELFF. CDR3 DNA sequence: TGTGCCAGCAGCTTATGGGGGCGGAACACCGGGGAGCTGTTTTTT.

The gene calls are TRBV6-2 or TRBV6-3 and TRBJ2-2, with 9 nucleotides matching TRBD1. The CDR3 has 12 amino acids. The V gene's germline CDR1 is MNHEY and CDR2 SVGEGT. Trimming at V came to 5 bases and at J to 13 bases, leaving 5 bases not matched to a gene. The CDR3, as DNA: TGTGCCAGCAGTGGCAACAGGGGGCCGCTGTTTTTT. It yields the protein CASSGNRGPLFF.

This clonotype occurred a few times. The chain combines TRBV6-5 with TRBJ1-2, with a possible D match to TRBD1 (5 bases). From germline, CDR1 is MNHEY and CDR2 SVGAGI. V lost 5 bases, J lost 4 bases, and 11 bases lay in between. The CDR3 has 13 amino acids. This chain's CDR3 is CASSASGGYGYTF. The CDR3 DNA sequence: TGTGCCAGCAGTGCATCGGGGGGCTATGGCTACACCTTC.

This clonotype was recorded at least ten times. The germline gene is not matched at one end of the junction; a read error may be the cause. The chain combines TRBV3-1 with TRBJ1-1; D may be TRBD1 (5 bases). Germline CDR1 is LGHDT and CDR2 is YNNKEL (reference sequence). There are 14 residues in the CDR3. The CDR3 DNA sequence: TGTGCCACCAGCCAAGCGAGGGCGGCCCAGGGAGCTTTCTTT. It translates to CATSQARAAQGAFF.

This sequence joins TRBV5-1 and TRBJ2-1; TRBD1 agrees at 10 bases. The CDR3 length is 15 residues. The germline V gene encodes CDR1 SGHRS and CDR2 YFSETQ. V dropped 4 bases and J dropped 5; count of bases not matched to a gene: 6. The CDR3 region is CASSGGTGVHNEQFF. CDR3 bases: TGCGCCAGCAGCGGCGGGACAGGGGTACACAATGAGCAGTTCTTC.

This clonotype was detected many times. The chain has TRBV7-2 and TRBJ2-1; D gene ambiguous. The CDR3 is 13 amino acids. Germline CDR1 and CDR2: SGHTA and FQGNSA. The V end lost 5 bases, the J end lost 10 bases, and 15 bases lay between the germline ends. The CDR3 sequence: CASSAAVVQEQFF. The CDR3 coding sequence is TGTGCCAGCAGCGCCGCCGTCGTGCAGGAGCAGTTCTTC.

This clonotype was picked up a small number of times. A much larger clone is a single base away; this may be a read error. The CDR3 nucleotides are TGCAGTGCTGCCCCAGGGGGGGCTAGGGATACGCAGTATTTT. Translated, it gives CSAAPGGARDTQYF. The chain uses TRBV20-1 and TRBJ2-3; tentatively, D is TRBD1 or TRBD2 (7 bases each). CDR1 is DFQATT and CDR2 is SNEGSKA in the germline V gene (reference sequence). The ends were cut back, 5 bases at V and 6 bases at J, with 18 bases in the middle. The CDR3 has 14 amino acids.

The V and J genes are TRBV4-2 and TRBJ2-4; 12 nucleotides line up with TRBD2. The DNA end lines up better with TRBJ2-5; the J call may be wrong. Germline assignment: CDR1 LGHNA and CDR2 YNFKEQ. The length of the CDR3 is 17 residues. This CDR3 is CASSQDPLAGGHETQYF. The CDR3 DNA sequence: TGTGCCAGCAGCCAAGATCCCCTAGCGGGGGGGCACGAGACCCAGTACTTC.

This clonotype was detected ten times or more. The chain has TRBV20-1 and TRBJ2-5, with D unclear. The CDR3 is 15 residues long. V lost 6 bases and J lost 1, with 18 bases in between. CDR1 and CDR2 from the germline V gene are DFQATT and SNEGSKA (reference sequence). For the CDR3, the DNA is TGCAGTGCCTACCGACTCAGGCATTCCCAAGAGACCCAGTACTTC. Its translation: CSAYRLRHSQETQYF.

This clonotype was seen ten or more times. The chain couples TRBV29-1 to TRBJ1-2; TRBD1 aligns across 7 bases. The CDR3 extends over 14 amino acids. J lost 1 base, V lost 6 bases, and 8 bases had no gene match. Per the germline V gene, CDR1 is SQVTM and CDR2 is ANQGSEA. CDR3 protein: CSVQIWDSNYGYTF. In DNA, the CDR3 is TGCAGCGTGCAAATATGGGACAGTAACTATGGCTACACCTTC.

The chain links TRBV14 to TRBJ2-3; 7 bases fit TRBD2. J lost 12 bases, V lost 3 bases, and 6 bases had no gene match. The CDR3 covers 12 residues. Germline CDR1 SGHDN, CDR2 FVKESK. The CDR3 reads CASSQGRGIQYF. The CDR3 region has the DNA TGTGCCAGCAGCCAGGGGCGGGGGATCCAGTATTTT.

In its sample, this clonotype was seen many times. J is TRBJ2-5 and V is TRBV12-3 or TRBV12-4; D unclear. With 1 base removed from V and 1 base from J, the gap between germline ends came to 13 bases. The CDR3 spans 16 residues. The CDR3 DNA sequence: TGTGCCAGCAGTTTAGTCGAGTTTTGGTCCCAAGAGACCCAGTACTTC. This sequence encodes CASSLVEFWSQETQYF.

This clonotype was counted many times. The chain employs TRBV12-3 or TRBV12-4 and TRBJ2-5; D is perhaps TRBD1 (5 bases). The V end lost 8 bases, the J end lost 3 bases, and 10 bases lay between the germline ends. This CDR3 is 12 amino acids long. The CDR3 here is CASGVREETQYF. As DNA, the CDR3 is TGTGCCAGCGGTGTCAGGGAAGAGACCCAGTACTTC.

The table lists this clonotype with a count of one. Since a much larger clone is just one base distant, this may be a read error. This chain joins TRBV7-2 and TRBJ2-1; weak D call: TRBD2 (6 bases). The CDR3 loop spans 15 amino acids. Per the germline V gene, CDR1 is SGHTA and CDR2 is FQGNSA. The CDR3 DNA sequence: TGTGCCAGCTGGCTCGCGGGGAGCTCCTACAATAAGCAGTTCTTC. Translated, it gives CASWLAGSSYNKQFF.

V gene TRBV29-1 combines with J gene TRBJ2-7; possible D gene TRBD1, 5 bases. CDR1 and CDR2 (germline): SQVTM, ANQGSEA. CDR3 size: 11 residues. Trimming shortened V by 6 bases and J by 3 bases, and 9 bases separated the two germline ends. The DNA of the CDR3 is TGCAGCGTCTCCAGGGACTACGAGCAGTACTTC. Translating it yields CSVSRDYEQYF.

Concerning this clonotype: A read error is possible here, since a much larger clone lies one base away. This chain links TRBV7-9 with TRBJ1-6, with no clear D. The V end was cut by 1 base, the J end by 8 bases, with 9 bases between. Germline loops: CDR1 SEHNR, CDR2 FQNEAQ (reference sequence). The CDR3 extends over 14 amino acids. The CDR3 protein is CASSLGGRDSPLHF. In DNA, the CDR3 is TGTGCCAGCAGCTTAGGTGGCAGAGATTCACCCCTCCACTTT.

The chain recombines TRBV7-2 with TRBJ1-2; a possible D gene is TRBD1 (6 bases). Deletions cut 4 bases from V and 4 bases from J, with 13 bases between. This CDR3 has 14 amino acids. Germline loops: CDR1 SGHTA, CDR2 FQGNSA. CDR3 coding DNA: TGTGCCAGCAGCTCAACAGGGTTGGGCTATGGCTACACCTTC. Its protein product is CASSSTGLGYGYTF.

J is TRBJ2-7 and V is TRBV10-3, with D possibly matching TRBD1 (5 bases). In germline, CDR1 is ENHRY, CDR2 SYGVKD. This CDR3 contains 12 residues. The V end lost 5 bases, the J end lost 5 bases, and 10 bases lay between the germline ends. The CDR3 DNA reads as TGTGCCATCAGTCTTTCAGGGAACGAGCAGTACTTC. Translation: CAISLSGNEQYF.

This clonotype was detected many times. The CDR3 reads CASSSTPVTEAFF. The DNA of the CDR3 is TGTGCCAGCAGCTCGACGCCAGTCACTGAAGCTTTCTTT. The chain uses TRBV7-2 and TRBJ1-1; the D is unclear. V lost 4 bases and J 4 bases, leaving 10 bases between the germline ends. The CDR3 is 13 amino acids. The germline V gene has CDR1 SGHTA and CDR2 FQGNSA.

This clonotype was found a few times. CDR3 residues: CASGQNSGNTIYF. DNA for the CDR3: TGTGCCAGCGGGCAGAACTCTGGAAACACCATATATTTT. The chain is built from TRBV12-3 or TRBV12-4 and TRBJ1-3, with D hard to call. Trimming took off 8 bases at V and 0 bases at J, with 8 bases between the two ends. CDR3 length: 13 amino acids.

In this sample, this clonotype turned up a few times. CDR3 region: CATSSPWAGTRSTDTQYF. The CDR3 region has the DNA TGTGCCACCAGCTCCCCTTGGGCCGGGACTAGAAGCACAGATACGCAGTATTTT. The chain has TRBV15 and TRBJ2-3; 8 bases are a match to TRBD2. This CDR3 spans 18 amino acids. The germline V gene encodes CDR1 LNHNV and CDR2 YYDKDF (reference sequence). The ends lost 5 bases at V and 0 bases at J; junction bases unmatched: 13.

This clonotype was found many times. The rearrangement joins TRBV7-8 to TRBJ2-1; perhaps TRBD2 as D (5 bases). Germline CDR1 reads SGHVS; CDR2 reads FQNEAQ. Trimming left V 5 bases short and J 0 bases short, with 14 bases between. CDR3 length: 16 residues. The chain's CDR3 is CASSKPSGLSYNEQFF. DNA for the CDR3: TGTGCCAGCAGCAAACCAAGCGGACTCTCCTACAATGAGCAGTTCTTC.

This clonotype was detected ten times or more. The rearrangement uses TRBV6-5 and TRBJ1-2, with D perhaps TRBD1 (5 bases). This CDR3 has 14 residues. From germline, CDR1 is MNHEY and CDR2 SVGAGI. The V and J ends lost 5 bases and 2 bases respectively, with 12 bases between them. The CDR3 DNA is TGTGCCAGCAGTCAAGACAGCCTCAACTATGGCTACACCTTC. As protein: CASSQDSLNYGYTF.

On this clonotype: Just one base apart from a much larger clone, this may be a read error. DNA of the CDR3: TGTGCCAGCAGCTTAGTCATCGAGGCAAGCTCCTGCAATGAGCAGTTCTTC. Translating it yields CASSLVIEASSCNEQFF. The chain employs TRBV11-2 and TRBJ2-1; D gene ambiguous. The germline V gene encodes CDR1 SGHAT and CDR2 FQNNGV. This CDR3 is built from 17 residues.

Here the CDR3 reads CSASPSGGAVRNEQFF. The CDR3 nucleotides read TGCAGTGCTAGCCCTAGCGGGGGGGCCGTGCGGAATGAGCAGTTCTTC. V is TRBV20-1 and J is TRBJ2-1; 12 bases agree with TRBD2. The CDR3 contains 16 residues. V dropped 3 bases and J dropped 7; count of bases not matched to a gene: 10. The germline CDR1 and CDR2 sequences are DFQATT and SNEGSKA (reference sequence).

The genes are TRBV10-3 and TRBJ1-6; TRBD1 is a possible D gene (6 bases). V was clipped by 3 bases and J by 11 bases, with 26 bases between them. Germline CDR1 ENHRY, CDR2 SYGVKD. The CDR3 is 18 amino acids. For the CDR3, the DNA is TGTGCCATCAGTGACCCCCACAGGGAGGCCCTATATGAGCCACCCCTCCACTTT. Protein sequence: CAISDPHREALYEPPLHF.

The sample holds one count of this clonotype. The CDR3: CASSFPGLMRKLFF. CDR3 bases: TGTGCCAGCAGTTTCCCAGGCCTAATGAGGAAACTGTTTTTT. The rearrangement uses TRBV12-3 or TRBV12-4 and TRBJ1-4; D remains ambiguous. The CDR3 has 14 residues. The V and J ends lost 3 bases and 11 bases respectively, with 16 bases between them.

The chain carries TRBV2 and TRBJ1-6, with D unresolved. Between the trimmed V and J ends, which lost 6 bases and 7 bases, there was a span of 19 bases. Germline CDR1 and CDR2: SNHLY and FYNNEI. There are 16 residues in the CDR3. In DNA form, the CDR3 reads TGTGCCAGCAGAACCGACCACGTGGTCCAGAATTCACCCCTCCACTTT. Translation gives CASRTDHVVQNSPLHF.